Below are 24 T cell receptor beta chains sequenced from a single sample in a study of blood T cell repertoires in COVID-19. Assay: immunoSEQ multiplex PCR; the TCRdb copy retains only in-frame clones and omits some. The repertoire has more than 200,000 clones, approximately 83% of them found once; the top ten carry 4% to 5.5%. Sequenced input: peripheral blood. These receptors came from a man aged 50-59 years with active or convalescent COVID-19.

CDR3 DNA: TGTGCCAGTAGTATTCGGGGGGCGGGTGATACGCAGTATTTT. Translating gives CASSIRGAGDTQYF. The rearrangement uses TRBV19 and TRBJ2-3; weak D call: TRBD2 (7 bases). The CDR3 has 14 residues. V dropped 3 bases and J dropped 6 bases, with 13 bases sitting between them. CDR1 LNHDA and CDR2 SQIVND come from the germline V gene (reference sequence).

This clone was recorded only once. This chain's CDR3 is CASSQDPRGSGELFF. The CDR3 DNA sequence: TGCGCCAGCAGCCAGGACCCCCGAGGGTCCGGGGAGCTGTTTTTT. The chain links TRBV4-3 to TRBJ2-2; a possible D gene is TRBD2 (5 bases). CDR1 LGHNA and CDR2 YSLEER come from the germline V gene. This CDR3 has 15 residues. V was cut by 3 bases and J by 6 bases, with 14 bases left in between.

Written as DNA, the CDR3 is TGTGCCAGCTCACGGGGGGGCGGCACTGAAGCTTTCTTT. As protein: CASSRGGGTEAFF. V usage is TRBV18 and J usage is TRBJ1-1, with D maybe TRBD1 (6 bases). The V end was cut by 4 bases, the J end by 4 bases, with 10 bases between. This CDR3 contains 13 residues. Looked up from germline, CDR1 is KGHSH and CDR2 is LQKENI.

This clone was picked up one time. The chain couples TRBV5-8 to TRBJ2-7, with 7 bases that match TRBD1. The germline V gene encodes CDR1 SGHTS and CDR2 YDEGEE. CDR3 length: 14 residues. The V segment lost 2 bases and the J segment 4 bases; nucleotides outside the gene matches: 6. The CDR3 nucleotides read TGTGCCAGCAGCTTACGGGACAGACTTTACGAGCAGTACTTC. Amino acids: CASSLRDRLYEQYF.

This chain connects TRBV5-1 to TRBJ2-1; the D gene is possibly TRBD1 (5 bases). Between the trimmed V and J ends, which lost 1 base and 8 bases, there was a span of 10 bases. This CDR3 comprises 13 residues. Germline-derived CDR1 and CDR2 are SGHRS and YFSETQ. The chain's CDR3 is CASSLRKGDEQFF. The CDR3 nucleotides are TGCGCCAGCAGCTTGAGGAAAGGGGATGAGCAGTTCTTC.

The chain has TRBV19 and TRBJ1-1, with TRBD1 as a possible D gene (5 bases). The CDR3 has 14 residues. The V end was cut by 3 bases, the J end by 6 bases, with 14 bases between. Germline CDR1 is LNHDA and CDR2 is SQIVND (reference sequence). The CDR3 bases are TGTGCCAGTAGTATTTGGGGGGTAAAGGCTGAAGCTTTCTTT. Translation: CASSIWGVKAEAFF.

The chain has TRBV6-5 and TRBJ1-2, with D uncertain. The CDR3 sequence is 12 residues long. Trimming removed 6 bases from V and 8 bases from J, with 13 bases in between. Germline lookup yields CDR1 MNHEY and CDR2 SVGAGI. The CDR3 spells CASSPAFTGYTF. DNA of the CDR3: TGTGCCAGCAGCCCCGCGTTTACGGGCTACACCTTC.

The rearrangement links TRBV6-2 or TRBV6-3 to TRBJ2-2; TRBD1 might be the D (6 bases). The length of the CDR3 is 14 residues. Trimming removed 5 bases at V and 0 bases at J, with 7 bases between. Germline V gene lookup returns CDR1 MNHEY and CDR2 SVGEGT. The CDR3: CASSRQANTGELFF. The CDR3 DNA is TGTGCCAGCAGTCGACAGGCGAACACCGGGGAGCTGTTTTTT.

The chain links TRBV11-2 to TRBJ1-1; D is possibly TRBD1 (6 bases). The CDR3 contains 14 residues. Trimming left V 5 bases short and J 4 bases short, with 14 bases between. Per germline, CDR1 SGHAT and CDR2 FQNNGV. CDR3 protein: CASSIQGGGTEAFF. The CDR3 coding sequence is TGTGCCAGCAGCATACAGGGTGGGGGCACTGAAGCTTTCTTT.

The rearrangement links TRBV7-8 to TRBJ2-3; a weak D match, TRBD2 (6 bases). Germline-derived CDR1 and CDR2 are SGHVS and FQNEAQ. The CDR3 is made up of 15 amino acids. V shed 4 bases and J shed 2 bases, with 13 bases lying between them. This chain's CDR3 is CASSSRGLATDTQYF. CDR3 sequence (DNA): TGTGCCAGCAGCTCCCGGGGGTTGGCCACAGATACGCAGTATTTT.

The CDR3 DNA reads as TGTGCCAGCTCACCGGGACAGAACTACGAGCAGTACTTC. As protein: CASSPGQNYEQYF. V and J are TRBV18 and TRBJ2-7; 7 nucleotides match TRBD1. The ends lost 3 bases at V and 3 bases at J; junction bases unmatched: 2. This CDR3 is 13 amino acids long. Germline-derived CDR1 and CDR2 are KGHSH and LQKENI. The variable domain in full, with the rest retrieved from reference TRBV18 and TRBJ2-7, is NAGVMQNPRHLVRRRGQEARLRCSPMKGHSHVYWYRQLPEEGLKFMVYLQKENIIDESGMPKERFSAEFPKEGPSILRIQQVVRGDSAAYFCASSPGQNYEQYFGPGTRLTVT.

This chain joins TRBV19 and TRBJ2-3; 13 bases align to TRBD2. This CDR3 region has 16 residues. The germline CDR1 and CDR2 sequences are LNHDA and SQIVND (reference sequence). The V and J ends lost 5 bases and 3 bases, in that order; junction bases with no gene match: 5. CDR3 loop: CASSPLAGGRTDTQYF. DNA of the CDR3: TGTGCCAGTAGTCCACTAGCGGGGGGGCGGACAGATACGCAGTATTTT.

V usage is TRBV5-1 and J usage is TRBJ2-7, with TRBD2 identical over 10 bases. CDR1 SGHRS and CDR2 YFSETQ come from the germline V gene. CDR3 length equals 16 residues. V trimming: 0 bases; J trimming: 2 bases; junction bases outside the gene matches: 5. The CDR3 is CASSLAPSGGAYEQYF. In DNA form, the CDR3 reads TGCGCCAGCAGCTTGGCCCCTAGCGGGGGAGCCTACGAGCAGTACTTC.

The chain has TRBV20-1 and TRBJ1-2; 7 bases fit TRBD1. Unmatched junction bases numbered 3, after V lost 5 bases and J lost 6 bases. The CDR3 covers 11 residues. Per germline, CDR1 DFQATT and CDR2 SNEGSKA (reference sequence). CDR3: CSALTGHGYTF. The CDR3 coding sequence is TGCAGTGCTTTGACAGGGCATGGCTACACCTTC.

V is TRBV3-1 (or the pseudogene TRBV3-2) and J is TRBJ1-2, with 7 bases fitting TRBD1. There are 15 residues in the CDR3. CDR1 is LGHDT and CDR2 is YNNKEL in the germline V gene (reference sequence). Trimming took 2 bases from V and 2 from J; bases not matched to a gene: 5. The CDR3 bases are TGTGCCAGCAGCCAAAGACAGGGCGGAAACTATGGCTACACCTTC. Its translation: CASSQRQGGNYGYTF.

V gene TRBV7-9 combines with J gene TRBJ2-7; TRBD1 is a possible D gene (5 bases). Looked up from germline, CDR1 is SEHNR and CDR2 is FQNEAQ (reference sequence). V lost 5 bases and J lost 4, with 12 bases in between. CDR3 length equals 13 residues. As DNA, the CDR3 is TGTGCCAGCAGCACCCGGACATCGTACGAGCAGTACTTC. Protein sequence: CASSTRTSYEQYF.

The chain has TRBV5-1 and TRBJ2-7, with D tentatively TRBD2 (5 bases). The CDR3 contains 13 residues. Between the trimmed V and J ends, which lost 0 bases and 7 bases, there was a span of 11 bases. Germline assignment: CDR1 SGHRS and CDR2 YFSETQ. As DNA, the CDR3 is TGCGCCAGCAGCTTGGAGAGGGTTGGGGAGCAGTACTTC. The encoded protein is CASSLERVGEQYF.

As to this clone: Other DNA sequences in this specimen translate into the identical CDR3. This rearrangement joins TRBV2 to TRBJ2-6; D remains ambiguous. The CDR3 totals 14 residues. Germline V gives CDR1 SNHLY, CDR2 FYNNEI. The germline V and J ends were trimmed by 2 bases and 1 base, with 3 bases remaining between them. The CDR3 nucleotides read TGTGCCAGCAGTGAACGTTCTGGGGCCAACGTCCTGACTTTC. Its protein product is CASSERSGANVLTF.

J is TRBJ2-2 and V is TRBV19; TRBD2 might be the D (5 bases). V dropped 7 bases and J dropped 0 bases, with 9 bases sitting between them. Germline V gives CDR1 LNHDA, CDR2 SQIVND (reference sequence). This CDR3 contains 14 residues. CDR3 residues: CASTAGPNTGELFF. As DNA, the CDR3 is TGTGCCAGTACGGCGGGTCCGAACACCGGGGAGCTGTTTTTT.

V gene TRBV9 combines with J gene TRBJ2-1; TRBD1 matches 7 bases. This CDR3 has 13 residues. Per the germline V gene, CDR1 is SGDLS and CDR2 is YYNGEE. V shed 2 bases and J 5 bases; nucleotides not matched to a gene: 1. The CDR3 DNA reads TGTGCCAGCAGCGTCACAGGGGACAATGAGCAGTTCTTC. Translation gives CASSVTGDNEQFF.

V and J are TRBV7-9 and TRBJ1-2, with D unresolved. Trimming cost V 5 bases and J 3 bases, with 13 bases left between them. The CDR3 consists of 14 residues. The V gene's germline CDR1 is SEHNR and CDR2 FQNEAQ (reference sequence). The CDR3 nucleotides are TGTGCCAGCAGCCCCACTTCACCCGACTATGGCTACACCTTC. Amino acids: CASSPTSPDYGYTF.

CDR3: CASSVGGGNQETQYF. Here the CDR3 DNA reads TGTGCCAGCAGCGTAGGCGGGGGGAACCAAGAGACCCAGTACTTC. J is TRBJ2-5 and V is TRBV9; 8 bases agree with TRBD2. Germline CDR1 is SGDLS and CDR2 is YYNGEE. CDR3 length equals 15 residues. Unmatched junction bases numbered 1, after V lost 0 bases and J lost 0 bases.

This clone appeared a single time. The J gene is TRBJ2-7, the V gene TRBV3-1 (or the pseudogene TRBV3-2), with 7 bases aligning to TRBD2. The V segment lost 0 bases and the J segment 4 bases; nucleotides outside the gene matches: 6. Germline V gives CDR1 LGHDT, CDR2 YNNKEL (reference sequence). The CDR3 extends over 15 amino acids. The CDR3 is CASSQEGREGYEQYF. The CDR3 bases are TGTGCCAGCAGCCAAGAGGGCAGGGAGGGATACGAGCAGTACTTC.

The V gene is TRBV5-6, the J gene TRBJ2-2; a possible D gene is TRBD1 (5 bases). Germline loops: CDR1 SGHDT, CDR2 YYEEEE. The CDR3 loop spans 14 amino acids. Deletions cut 4 bases from V and 8 bases from J, with 15 bases between. CDR3 coding DNA: TGTGCCAGCAGCCAGGGTCCCCGAATTGGGGAGCTGTTTTTT. Translated: CASSQGPRIGELFF.